A single sample gave rise to the 21 T cell receptor beta chains below, sequenced in a study of radiotherapy plus CTLA-4 blockade in lung cancer. Measured with immunoSEQ multiplex PCR; TCRdb has only the in-frame clones, and not every one. The sample carries about 38,000 clones, over 65% recorded once. The input for sequencing was peripheral blood, taken from a patient treated with radiotherapy plus ipilimumab. These receptors were obtained from a human donor with non-small cell lung cancer who had stable disease on radiotherapy plus ipilimumab.

The chain combines TRBV11-2 with TRBJ1-4; TRBD1 is a possible D gene (5 bases). V dropped 1 base and J dropped 4 bases, with 10 bases sitting between them. The length of the CDR3 is 15 residues. Germline CDR1 reads SGHAT; CDR2 reads FQNNGV. CDR3 region: CASSLGGVNNEKLFF. The CDR3 DNA sequence: TGTGCCAGCAGCTTAGGGGGGGTGAATAATGAAAAACTGTTTTTT.

This chain links TRBV5-1 with TRBJ1-2; D is ambiguous. CDR3 length: 15 amino acids. The ends were cut back, 0 bases at V and 7 bases at J, with 16 bases in the middle. The germline gives CDR1 SGHRS, CDR2 YFSETQ. CDR3: CASSLEPLTKGGYTF. The CDR3 DNA sequence: TGCGCCAGCAGCTTGGAACCCCTGACAAAGGGTGGCTACACCTTC.

The J gene is TRBJ1-2, the V gene TRBV27; no clear D gene. This CDR3 has 13 amino acids. The ends were cut back, 4 bases at V and 5 bases at J, with 11 bases in the middle. Germline-derived CDR1 and CDR2 are MNHEY and SMNVEV (reference sequence). CDR3 coding DNA: TGTGCCAGCAGTTCTCCGGGTTTATATGGCTACACCTTC. This gives the protein CASSSPGLYGYTF.

V is TRBV19 and J is TRBJ2-2; D is perhaps TRBD1 or TRBD2 (5 bases each). Germline lookup yields CDR1 LNHDA and CDR2 SQIVND (reference sequence). With 3 bases removed from V and 5 bases from J, the gap between germline ends came to 13 bases. CDR3 length equals 15 residues. The CDR3 nucleotides read TGTGCCAGTAGTATTGGGGGTTCCTGGACCGGGGAGCTGTTTTTT. Its protein product is CASSIGGSWTGELFF.

The gene calls are TRBV5-1 and TRBJ1-2; D might be TRBD1 (5 bases). In germline, CDR1 is SGHRS, CDR2 YFSETQ. The CDR3 runs 15 residues. V was trimmed by 1 base and J by 6 bases, leaving 16 bases between them. The CDR3 DNA sequence: TGCGCCAGCAGCTTGAGAGGGGATGGCGGCCATGGCTACACCTTC. Its protein is CASSLRGDGGHGYTF.

This clone was seen more than once but under ten times. The chain links TRBV11-2 to TRBJ2-7; the match to TRBD2 covers 13 bases. Germline V gives CDR1 SGHAT, CDR2 FQNNGV. There are 17 residues in the CDR3. V trimming: 3 bases; J trimming: 0 bases; junction bases outside the gene matches: 5. CDR3 sequence: CASSFGTSGVSSYEQYV. The DNA of the CDR3 is TGTGCCAGCAGCTTTGGGACTAGCGGGGTAAGCTCCTACGAGCAGTACGTC.

The J gene is TRBJ1-6, the V gene TRBV19; D is undetermined. CDR3 length: 16 amino acids. The germline CDR1 and CDR2 sequences are LNHDA and SQIVND (reference sequence). V lost 8 bases and J lost 5, with 19 bases in between. CDR3 bases: TGTGCCAGTGGGGAGTGGCGGAGAGGCGATAATTCACCCCTCCACTTT. This codes for CASGEWRRGDNSPLHF.

The chain joins TRBV6-1 to TRBJ1-5; maybe TRBD1 (5 bases). V was trimmed by 6 bases and J by 6 bases, leaving 15 bases between them. There are 14 residues in the CDR3. The germline V gene has CDR1 MNHNS and CDR2 SASEGT. Here the CDR3 DNA reads TGTGCCAGCAGACTACGACAGTCGGTTCAGCCCCAGCATTTT. It yields the protein CASRLRQSVQPQHF.

The sample holds a few counts of this clone. CDR3: CASSIEGTGNQPQHF. CDR3 bases: TGTGCCAGTAGTATAGAGGGGACAGGGAATCAGCCCCAGCATTTT. This chain connects TRBV19 to TRBJ1-5; 9 bases map to TRBD1. The CDR3 sequence is 15 residues long. The germline CDR1 and CDR2 sequences are LNHDA and SQIVND (reference sequence). Trimming at V came to 0 bases and at J to 4 bases, leaving 1 base not matched to a gene.

In this sample, this clone turned up a few times. The chain is built from TRBV2 and TRBJ1-5; D perhaps matches TRBD1 (6 bases). CDR1 and CDR2 (germline): SNHLY, FYNNEI. Trimming took 6 bases from V and 2 from J, leaving 11 bases between them. This CDR3 has 14 amino acids. CDR3 amino acids: CASRRRQGNQPQHF. CDR3 DNA sequence: TGTGCCAGCAGGAGGAGACAGGGCAATCAGCCCCAGCATTTT.

The sample holds a few counts of this clone. The chain has TRBV9 and TRBJ2-6; 8 bases fit TRBD2. This CDR3 has 20 residues. Germline V gives CDR1 SGDLS, CDR2 YYNGEE. Losses at the gene ends were 0 bases for V and 0 bases for J; bases not matched to a gene: 11. The CDR3 DNA follows: TGTGCCAGCAGCGTAGTGGCGGCGGGAGGTTCTATCTCTGGGGCCAACGTCCTGACTTTC. Residues: CASSVVAAGGSISGANVLTF.

The chain combines TRBV5-1 with TRBJ1-1; 7 bases are a match to TRBD1. CDR1 and CDR2 (germline): SGHRS, YFSETQ. This CDR3 is 15 amino acids long. The V segment lost 0 bases and the J segment 4 bases; nucleotides outside the gene matches: 6. In DNA form, the CDR3 reads TGCGCCAGCAGCTTGGTACAGGGGCGGAGCACTGAAGCTTTCTTT. It is translated as CASSLVQGRSTEAFF.

This clone occurred a few times. This sample also contains other DNA sequences that code for the same CDR3. CDR3 sequence (DNA): TGTGCCAGCAGTGAAGCGGGGCATGGCTACACCTTC. It is translated as CASSEAGHGYTF. The rearrangement joins TRBV2 to TRBJ1-2; possible D gene TRBD1, 5 bases. The CDR3 covers 12 residues. V was clipped by 0 bases and J by 6 bases, with 5 bases between them. The germline CDR1 and CDR2 sequences are SNHLY and FYNNEI. Variable domain in full (rest from reference TRBV2 and TRBJ1-2): EPEVTQTPSHQVTQMGQEVILRCVPISNHLYFYWYRQILGQKVEFLVSFYNNEISEKSEIFDDQFSVERPDGSNFTLKIRSTKLEDSAMYFCASSEAGHGYTFGSGTRLTVV.

J is TRBJ2-2 and V is TRBV27; D not certain. The germline V gene has CDR1 MNHEY and CDR2 SMNVEV (reference sequence). CDR3 length: 15 residues. The V gene lost 2 bases and the J gene lost 0 bases, with 7 bases spanning the gap. CDR3 region: CASSLREANTGELFF. The CDR3 nucleotides read TGTGCCAGCAGTTTACGAGAAGCGAACACCGGGGAGCTGTTTTTT.

This chain joins TRBV2 and TRBJ2-4; 12 nucleotides agree with TRBD1. Germline assignment: CDR1 SNHLY and CDR2 FYNNEI. Trimming took 8 bases from V and 1 from J; bases not matched to a gene: 3. The CDR3 is made up of 15 amino acids. Here the CDR3 reads CASEGTGGAKNIQYF. The CDR3 region has the DNA TGTGCCAGCGAAGGGACAGGGGGCGCCAAAAACATTCAGTACTTC. Drawing the rest from reference TRBV2 and TRBJ2-4, the complete variable domain is EPEVTQTPSHQVTQMGQEVILRCVPISNHLYFYWYRQILGQKVEFLVSFYNNEISEKSEIFDDQFSVERPDGSNFTLKIRSTKLEDSAMYFCASEGTGGAKNIQYFGAGTRLSVL.

V gene TRBV29-1 combines with J gene TRBJ2-7; D gene ambiguous. Germline CDR1 reads SQVTM; CDR2 reads ANQGSEA. This CDR3 region has 12 residues. The V end lost 6 bases, the J end lost 4 bases, and 13 bases lay between the germline ends. The CDR3 loop is CSVDKGGYEQYF. In nucleotides, the CDR3 is TGCAGCGTGGATAAAGGTGGATACGAGCAGTACTTC.

This clone was found a few times. The chain recombines TRBV6-6 with TRBJ1-5; a possible D gene is TRBD1 (5 bases). The CDR3 totals 16 residues. Trimming shortened V by 0 bases and J by 7 bases, and 16 bases separated the two germline ends. The V gene's germline CDR1 is MNHNY and CDR2 SVGAGI (reference sequence). CDR3 loop: CASSYSSSGSGQPQHF. DNA of the CDR3: TGTGCCAGCAGTTACTCGAGTTCAGGGTCTGGGCAGCCCCAGCATTTT.

This clone was recorded once. V gene TRBV19 combines with J gene TRBJ2-1, with D possibly TRBD1 on 5 matching bases. Germline V gene sequence: CDR1 LNHDA, CDR2 SQIVND (reference sequence). The CDR3 is made up of 16 amino acids. The V and J ends lost 3 bases and 0 bases respectively, with 12 bases between them. This CDR3 is CASSIDSQSSYNEQFF. CDR3 DNA: TGTGCCAGTAGTATTGACAGCCAGAGCTCCTACAATGAGCAGTTCTTC.

The V gene is TRBV9, the J gene TRBJ1-1; 9 positions match TRBD1. Germline-derived CDR1 and CDR2 are SGDLS and YYNGEE. Unmatched junction bases numbered 3, after V lost 0 bases and J lost 6 bases. The CDR3 spans 14 residues. The DNA of the CDR3 is TGTGCCAGCAGCGTAGCTGGACAGGGGTCTGAAGCTTTCTTT. This encodes CASSVAGQGSEAFF. The full variable domain, its missing parts supplied by reference TRBV9 and TRBJ1-1, is DSGVTQTPKHLITATGQRVTLRCSPRSGDLSVYWYQQSLDQGLQFLIQYYNGEERAKGNILERFSAQQFPDLHSELNLSSLELGDSALYFCASSVAGQGSEAFFGQGTRLTVV.

V gene TRBV6-5 combines with J gene TRBJ2-6; D ambiguous. CDR1 is MNHEY, CDR2 SVGAGI, per germline. This CDR3 has 14 residues. The V gene lost 10 bases and the J gene lost 0 bases, with 10 bases spanning the gap. CDR3 loop: CATLVGSGANVLTF. For the CDR3, the DNA is TGTGCCACCCTTGTAGGCTCTGGGGCCAACGTCCTGACTTTC.

This clone was detected only a few times. The chain employs TRBV6-1 and TRBJ2-7; 10 nucleotides match TRBD2. Germline V gene lookup returns CDR1 MNHNS and CDR2 SASEGT. V lost 6 bases to trimming and J lost 4 bases; unmatched junction nucleotides: 9. The CDR3 is 15 amino acids. In DNA, the CDR3 is TGTGCCAGCAGAAAAAGCGGGGGGGCCTCTTACGAGCAGTACGTC. This translates into CASRKSGGASYEQYV.